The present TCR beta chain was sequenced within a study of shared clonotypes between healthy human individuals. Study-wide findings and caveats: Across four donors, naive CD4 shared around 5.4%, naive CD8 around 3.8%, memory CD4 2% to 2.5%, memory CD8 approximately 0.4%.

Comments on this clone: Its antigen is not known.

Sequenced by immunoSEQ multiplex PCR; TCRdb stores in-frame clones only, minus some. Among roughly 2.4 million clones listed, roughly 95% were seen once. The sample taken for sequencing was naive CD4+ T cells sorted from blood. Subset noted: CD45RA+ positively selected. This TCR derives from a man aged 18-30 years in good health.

The CDR3 spells CASSSGWTEYEQYF. For the CDR3, the DNA is TGCGCCAGCAGCAGTGGCTGGACCGAGTACGAGCAGTACTTC. The chain carries TRBV5-1 and TRBJ2-7, with no clear D. The CDR3 sequence is 14 residues long. The germline CDR1 and CDR2 sequences are SGHRS and YFSETQ. V lost 4 bases to trimming and J lost 4 bases, with 15 bases between them. Full variable domain (remainder filled in from reference TRBV5-1 and TRBJ2-7): KAGVTQTPRYLIKTRGQQVTLSCSPISGHRSVSWYQQTPGQGLQFLFEYFSETQRNKGNFPGRFSGRQFSNSRSEMNVSTLELGDSALYLCASSSGWTEYEQYFGPGTRLTVT.